This T cell receptor beta chain was obtained from a study of OX40 agonist ivuxolimab in advanced cancers. At the level of the study: Intravenous ivuxolimab was administered to patients every 2 weeks at 0.01 to 10 mg/kg. Dose-escalation patients had hepatocellular carcinoma, melanoma, renal cell or head and neck cancer. Males comprised 70% to 90% of the group, whose mean age was roughly 60 years (range about 20 to 85). Broader study findings: In a subset of nonresponders, normalized T-cell clonal expansion was also low.

Some clones are missing from TCRdb's copy, which holds only in-frame ones; the method was immunoSEQ multiplex PCR. The sample lists tens of thousands of clones, about 89% occurring once. Germline V lookup: CDR1 MGHRA, CDR2 YSYEKL. This CDR3 has 16 amino acids. Trimming at V came to 2 bases and at J to 4 bases, leaving 8 bases not matched to a gene. On this clone: Its specificity is not known.

V usage is TRBV4-1 and J usage is TRBJ1-2, with 9 bases aligning to TRBD1. The sequences come from CD4+ or CD8+ T cells sorted from blood, collected in a trial of the OX40 agonist ivuxolimab. The source is an adult with an advanced solid tumor such as melanoma, head and neck, liver or kidney cancer. CDR3 bases: TGCGCCAGCAGCCAATCACCGGGACAGGGATTCTATGGCTACACCTTC. Protein: CASSQSPGQGFYGYTF.